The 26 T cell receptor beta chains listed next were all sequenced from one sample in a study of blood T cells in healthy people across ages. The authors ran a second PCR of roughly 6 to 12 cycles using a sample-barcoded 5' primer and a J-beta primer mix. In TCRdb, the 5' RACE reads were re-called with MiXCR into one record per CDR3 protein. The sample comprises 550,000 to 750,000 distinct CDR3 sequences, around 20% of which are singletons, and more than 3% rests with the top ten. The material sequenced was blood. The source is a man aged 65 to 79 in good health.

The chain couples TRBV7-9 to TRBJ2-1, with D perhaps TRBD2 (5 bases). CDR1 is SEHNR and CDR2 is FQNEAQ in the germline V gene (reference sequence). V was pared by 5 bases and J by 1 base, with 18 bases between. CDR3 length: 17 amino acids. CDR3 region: CASSLRRGLNSYNEQFF. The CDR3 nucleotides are TGTGCCAGCAGCCTGCGAAGAGGACTGAATTCCTACAATGAGCAGTTCTTC.

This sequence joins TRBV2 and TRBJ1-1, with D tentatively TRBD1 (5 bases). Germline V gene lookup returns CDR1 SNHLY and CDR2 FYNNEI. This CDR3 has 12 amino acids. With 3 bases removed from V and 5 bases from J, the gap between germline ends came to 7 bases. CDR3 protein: CASSDGGTEAFF. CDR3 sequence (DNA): TGTGCCAGCAGTGATGGGGGAACTGAAGCTTTCTTT.

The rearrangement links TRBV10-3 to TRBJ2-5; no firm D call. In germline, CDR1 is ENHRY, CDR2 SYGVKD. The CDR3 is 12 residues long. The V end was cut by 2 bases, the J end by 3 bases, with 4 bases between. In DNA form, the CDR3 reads TGTGCCATCAGTGAGCGCGAAGAGACCCAGTACTTC. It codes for CAISEREETQYF.

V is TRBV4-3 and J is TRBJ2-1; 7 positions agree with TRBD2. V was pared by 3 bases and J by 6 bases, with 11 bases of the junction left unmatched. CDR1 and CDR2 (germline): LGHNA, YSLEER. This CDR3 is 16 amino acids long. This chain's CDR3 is CASSQADGGYSNEQFF. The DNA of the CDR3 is TGCGCCAGCAGCCAGGCGGACGGGGGGTATAGCAATGAGCAGTTCTTC.

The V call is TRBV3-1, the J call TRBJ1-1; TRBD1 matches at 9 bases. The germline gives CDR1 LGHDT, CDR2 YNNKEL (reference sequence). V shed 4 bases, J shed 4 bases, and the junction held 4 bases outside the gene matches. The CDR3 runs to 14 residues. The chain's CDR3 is CASSPTGGITEAFF. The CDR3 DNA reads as TGTGCCAGCAGCCCGACAGGGGGGATCACTGAAGCTTTCTTT.

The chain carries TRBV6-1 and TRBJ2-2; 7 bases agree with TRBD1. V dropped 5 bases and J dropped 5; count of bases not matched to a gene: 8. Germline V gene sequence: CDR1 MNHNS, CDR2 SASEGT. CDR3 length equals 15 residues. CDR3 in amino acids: CASSTQGQATGELFF. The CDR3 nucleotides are TGTGCCAGCAGTACCCAAGGACAGGCTACCGGGGAGCTGTTTTTT.

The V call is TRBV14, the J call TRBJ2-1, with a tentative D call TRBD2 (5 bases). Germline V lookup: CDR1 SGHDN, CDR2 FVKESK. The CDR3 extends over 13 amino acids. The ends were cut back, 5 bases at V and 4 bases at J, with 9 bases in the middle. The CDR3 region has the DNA TGTGCCAGCAGCTGGACTCTTTACAATGAGCAGTTCTTC. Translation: CASSWTLYNEQFF.

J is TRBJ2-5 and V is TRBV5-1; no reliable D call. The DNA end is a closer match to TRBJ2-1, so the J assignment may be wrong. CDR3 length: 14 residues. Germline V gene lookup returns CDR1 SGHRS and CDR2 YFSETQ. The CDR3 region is CASSLLGVGDEQFF. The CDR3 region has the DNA TGCGCCAGCAGCTTGCTGGGTGTCGGCGATGAGCAGTTCTTC.

The CDR3 loop reads CSASSSGYNEQFF. Written as DNA, the CDR3 is TGCAGTGCTAGTAGTAGCGGGTACAATGAGCAGTTCTTC. The chain uses TRBV20-1 and TRBJ2-1; 7 nucleotides line up with TRBD2. V lost 3 bases to trimming and J lost 4 bases; unmatched junction nucleotides: 3. The germline V gene encodes CDR1 DFQATT and CDR2 SNEGSKA (reference sequence). The CDR3 totals 13 residues.

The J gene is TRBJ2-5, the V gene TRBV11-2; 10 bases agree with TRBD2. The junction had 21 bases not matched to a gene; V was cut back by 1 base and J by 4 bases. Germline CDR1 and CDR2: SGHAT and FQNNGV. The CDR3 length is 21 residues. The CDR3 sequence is CASSLVRGHGLAGESGETQYF. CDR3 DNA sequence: TGTGCCAGCAGCTTAGTCCGGGGTCACGGTCTAGCGGGAGAGTCAGGAGAGACCCAGTACTTC.

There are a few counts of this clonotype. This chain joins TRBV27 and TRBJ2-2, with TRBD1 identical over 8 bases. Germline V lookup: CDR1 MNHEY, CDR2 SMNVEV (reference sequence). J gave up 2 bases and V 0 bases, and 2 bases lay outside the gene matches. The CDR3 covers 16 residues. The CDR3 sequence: CASSLSGQANTGELFF. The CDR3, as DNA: TGTGCCAGCAGTTTATCGGGACAGGCCAACACCGGGGAGCTGTTTTTT.

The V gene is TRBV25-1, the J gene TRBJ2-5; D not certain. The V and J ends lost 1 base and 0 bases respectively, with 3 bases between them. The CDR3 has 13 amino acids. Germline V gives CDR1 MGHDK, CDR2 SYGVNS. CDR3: CASSESNQETQYF. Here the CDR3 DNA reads TGTGCCAGCAGTGAATCGAACCAAGAGACCCAGTACTTC.

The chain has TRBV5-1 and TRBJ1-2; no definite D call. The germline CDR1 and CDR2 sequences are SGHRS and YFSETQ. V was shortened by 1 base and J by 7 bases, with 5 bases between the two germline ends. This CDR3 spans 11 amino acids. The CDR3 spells CASSLRSGYTF. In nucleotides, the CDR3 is TGCGCCAGCAGCTTGAGGAGTGGCTACACCTTC.

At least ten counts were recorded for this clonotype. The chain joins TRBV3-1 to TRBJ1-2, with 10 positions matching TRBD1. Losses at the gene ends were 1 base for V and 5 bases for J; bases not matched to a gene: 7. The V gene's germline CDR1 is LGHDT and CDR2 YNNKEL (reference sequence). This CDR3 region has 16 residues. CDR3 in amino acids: CASSQGTGGRTYGYTF. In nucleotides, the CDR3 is TGTGCCAGCAGCCAAGGGACAGGGGGTCGTACTTATGGCTACACCTTC. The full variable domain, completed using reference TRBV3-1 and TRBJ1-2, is DTAVSQTPKYLVTQMGNDKSIKCEQNLGHDTMYWYKQDSKKFLKIMFSYNNKELIINETVPNRFSPKSPDKAHLNLHINSLELGDSAVYFCASSQGTGGRTYGYTFGSGTRLTVV.

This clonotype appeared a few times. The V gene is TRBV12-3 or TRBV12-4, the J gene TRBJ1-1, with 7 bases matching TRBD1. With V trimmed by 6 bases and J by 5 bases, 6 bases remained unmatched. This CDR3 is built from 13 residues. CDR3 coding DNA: TGTGCCAGCAGGATGACAGGGTTTACTGAAGCTTTCTTT. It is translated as CASRMTGFTEAFF.

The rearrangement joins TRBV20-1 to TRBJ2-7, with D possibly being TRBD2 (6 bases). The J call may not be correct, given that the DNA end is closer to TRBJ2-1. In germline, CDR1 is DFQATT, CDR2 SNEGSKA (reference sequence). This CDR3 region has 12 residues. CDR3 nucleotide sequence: TGCAGCGGGACTGGGGGAGTCGGTGAGCAGTTCTTC. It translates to CSGTGGVGEQFF.

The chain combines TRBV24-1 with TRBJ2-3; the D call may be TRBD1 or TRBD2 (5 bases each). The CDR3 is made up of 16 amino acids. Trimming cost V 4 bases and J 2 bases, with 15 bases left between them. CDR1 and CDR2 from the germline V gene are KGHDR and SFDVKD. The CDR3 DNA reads TGTGCCACCAGTGACGCACGGGACGGATACACAGATACGCAGTATTTT. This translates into CATSDARDGYTDTQYF.

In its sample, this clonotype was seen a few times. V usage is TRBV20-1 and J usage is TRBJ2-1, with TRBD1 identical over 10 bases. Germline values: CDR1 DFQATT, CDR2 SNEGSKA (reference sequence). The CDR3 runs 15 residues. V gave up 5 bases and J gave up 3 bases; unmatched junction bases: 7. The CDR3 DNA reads TGCAGTGCTCTAGTAGGGGACAGGGGCTACAATGAGCAGTTCTTC. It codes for CSALVGDRGYNEQFF.

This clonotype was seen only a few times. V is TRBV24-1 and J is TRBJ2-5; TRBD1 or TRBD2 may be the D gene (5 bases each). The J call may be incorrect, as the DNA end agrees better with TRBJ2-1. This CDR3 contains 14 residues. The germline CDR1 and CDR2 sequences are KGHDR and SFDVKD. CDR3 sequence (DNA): TGTGCCACCAGCAGTGCGAACCGGGACCAAGAACAGTTCTTC. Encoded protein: CATSSANRDQEQFF.

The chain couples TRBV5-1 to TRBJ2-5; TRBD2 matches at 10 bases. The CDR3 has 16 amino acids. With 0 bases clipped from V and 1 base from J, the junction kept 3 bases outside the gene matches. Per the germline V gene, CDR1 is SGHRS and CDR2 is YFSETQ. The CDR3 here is CASSLAPSGSQETQYF. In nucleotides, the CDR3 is TGCGCCAGCAGCTTGGCTCCTAGCGGGAGCCAAGAGACCCAGTACTTC.

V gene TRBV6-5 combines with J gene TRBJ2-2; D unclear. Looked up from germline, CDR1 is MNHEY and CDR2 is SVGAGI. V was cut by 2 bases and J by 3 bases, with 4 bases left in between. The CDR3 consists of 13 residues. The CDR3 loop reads CASSYQDTGELFF. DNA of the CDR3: TGTGCCAGCAGTTACCAGGACACCGGGGAGCTGTTTTTT.

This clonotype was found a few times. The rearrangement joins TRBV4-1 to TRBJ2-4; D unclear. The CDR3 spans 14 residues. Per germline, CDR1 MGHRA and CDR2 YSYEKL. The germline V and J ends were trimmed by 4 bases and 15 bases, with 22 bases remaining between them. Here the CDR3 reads CASSPLPSGPSWYF. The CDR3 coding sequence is TGCGCCAGCAGCCCCCTCCCCTCTGGCCCATCATGGTACTTC.

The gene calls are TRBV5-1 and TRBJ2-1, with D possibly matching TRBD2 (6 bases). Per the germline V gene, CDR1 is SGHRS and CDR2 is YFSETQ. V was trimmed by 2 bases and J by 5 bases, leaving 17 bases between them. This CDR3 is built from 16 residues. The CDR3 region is CASSLGRVAADNEQFF. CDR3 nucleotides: TGCGCCAGCAGCTTAGGACGGGTAGCGGCTGACAATGAGCAGTTCTTC.

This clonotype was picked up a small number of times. CDR3 DNA: TGTGCCATCAGTGTAACAGGGGATTTGGTGAATGAGCAGTTCTTC. Amino acid sequence: CAISVTGDLVNEQFF. This sequence joins TRBV10-3 and TRBJ2-1; 7 bases are a match to TRBD1. Germline lookup yields CDR1 ENHRY and CDR2 SYGVKD. Trimming removed 4 bases from V and 7 bases from J; junction bases left unmatched: 10. The CDR3 extends over 15 amino acids.

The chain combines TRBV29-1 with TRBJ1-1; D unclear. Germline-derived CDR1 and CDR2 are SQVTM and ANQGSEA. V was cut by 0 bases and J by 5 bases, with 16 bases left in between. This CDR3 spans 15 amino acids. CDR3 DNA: TGCAGCGTTGAAGATCGTCGGGGTTCGAGTACTGAAGCTTTCTTT. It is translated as CSVEDRRGSSTEAFF.

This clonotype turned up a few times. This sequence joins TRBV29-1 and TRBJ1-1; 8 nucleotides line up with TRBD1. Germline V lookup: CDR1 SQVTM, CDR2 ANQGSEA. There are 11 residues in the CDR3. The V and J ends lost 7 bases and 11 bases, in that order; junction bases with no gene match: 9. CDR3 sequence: CSAESGGRAFF. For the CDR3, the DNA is TGCAGCGCCGAATCAGGGGGCCGGGCTTTCTTT.